These 29 T cell receptor beta chains originate from one sample sequenced in a study of T cell repertoires in cytomegalovirus infection. TCRdb re-called the reads through MiXCR, storing one row per CDR3 protein. Counted here are approximately 500,000 distinct CDR3 sequences, 11% occurring once; the ten biggest clones make up approximately 10%. Sequencing input: PBMCs. The receptors derive from a human donor in good health (CMV status not recorded). Some clones in this sample may be carry-over from other donors' samples.

Regarding this clonotype: A single base separates this from a much larger clone, so it may be a read error. V gene TRBV7-3 combines with J gene TRBJ1-6; D possibly corresponds to TRBD1 (6 bases). CDR1 is SGHTA, CDR2 FQGTGA, per germline. This CDR3 is built from 17 residues. The CDR3 spells CASSLGSYRVRNSRLHF. The CDR3 DNA is TGTGCCAGCAGCTTAGGTTCCTACAGGGTTCGGAATTCACGCCTCCACTTT.

This clonotype has just a few counts. A junction end diverges from the germline sequence, so it may reflect a read error. The gene calls are TRBV3-1 and TRBJ1-6; no clear D gene. The germline gives CDR1 LGHDT, CDR2 YNNKEL (reference sequence). The CDR3 totals 15 residues. The DNA for the CDR3 is TGTGCCAGCAGACAAGAAGATGGGCGGAATTCACCCCTCCACTTT. As protein: CASRQEDGRNSPLHF.

This clonotype was found a few times. The chain employs TRBV6-6 and TRBJ1-5; D uncertain. From germline, CDR1 is MNHNY and CDR2 SVGAGI (reference sequence). This CDR3 region has 15 residues. V was trimmed by 2 bases and J by 1 base, leaving 9 bases between them. The CDR3 here is CASSYQDTSNQPQHF. CDR3 bases: TGTGCCAGCAGTTACCAGGATACGAGCAATCAGCCCCAGCATTTT.

There are a few counts of this clonotype. The CDR3 loop reads CSVSGAQETQYF. CDR3 in DNA: TGCAGCGTTTCTGGCGCCCAAGAGACCCAGTACTTC. V usage is TRBV29-1 and J usage is TRBJ2-5; no clear D gene. The germline CDR1 and CDR2 sequences are SQVTM and ANQGSEA. V lost 5 bases to trimming and J lost 1 base, with 8 bases between them. CDR3 length: 12 residues.

This clonotype was counted a few times. The J gene is TRBJ1-4, the V gene TRBV20-1, with a tentative D call TRBD1 (5 bases). CDR1 and CDR2 from the germline V gene are DFQATT and SNEGSKA (reference sequence). V gave up 2 bases and J gave up 6 bases, with 10 bases separating them. The CDR3 is 13 amino acids. CDR3 region: CSARQGRDEKLFF. The CDR3 region has the DNA TGCAGTGCTAGACAGGGCCGCGATGAAAAACTGTTTTTT.

This clonotype was found many times. The chain links TRBV11-3 to TRBJ2-2; D ambiguous. Germline CDR1 reads SGHNT; CDR2 reads YENEEA. Trimming removed 0 bases at V and 7 bases at J, with 12 bases between. The CDR3 sequence is 15 residues long. The CDR3: CASSLENPGNGELFF. In nucleotides, the CDR3 is TGTGCCAGCAGCTTAGAGAACCCCGGAAACGGGGAGCTGTTTTTT.

This clonotype was counted at least ten times. The chain links TRBV19 to TRBJ1-2, with no clear D. Trimming left V 5 bases short and J 2 bases short, with 12 bases between. CDR1 LNHDA and CDR2 SQIVND come from the germline V gene (reference sequence). The CDR3 has 14 amino acids. CDR3 nucleotides: TGTGCCAGTAGTTTTGAGGCAGAAAACTATGGCTACACCTTC. This encodes CASSFEAENYGYTF.

The genes are TRBV18 and TRBJ2-2; D remains ambiguous. Germline loops: CDR1 KGHSH, CDR2 LQKENI. Trimming stripped 0 bases from V and 0 bases from J, with 5 bases between. The length of the CDR3 is 15 residues. CDR3 in DNA: TGTGCCAGCTCACCACCCCCGCCGAACACCGGGGAGCTGTTTTTT. It codes for CASSPPPPNTGELFF.

This clonotype was seen many times. The chain employs TRBV7-4 and TRBJ2-7; 10 positions agree with TRBD2. This CDR3 is 16 amino acids long. The junction had 13 bases not matched to a gene; V was cut back by 5 bases and J by 6 bases. CDR1 is SGHVT and CDR2 is SQSDAQ in the germline V gene. CDR3 nucleotides: TGTGCCAGCAGCAACGCTAGCGGGAGAGGCCCCCTCGAGCAGTACTTC. This encodes CASSNASGRGPLEQYF.

The chain is built from TRBV30 and TRBJ1-2, with D possibly matching TRBD1 (5 bases). CDR3 length: 14 residues. CDR1 and CDR2 (germline): GTSNPN, SVGIG (reference sequence). The V gene lost 3 bases and the J gene lost 2 bases, with 13 bases spanning the gap. The CDR3 DNA is TGTGCCTGGAGCTATGGGACGGCGAACTATGGCTACACCTTC. Its translation is CAWSYGTANYGYTF.

This clonotype was detected a few times. V gene TRBV29-1 combines with J gene TRBJ2-2; tentatively, D is TRBD2 (5 bases). V was pared by 7 bases and J by 0 bases, with 9 bases between. The CDR3 is made up of 13 amino acids. CDR1 is SQVTM and CDR2 is ANQGSEA in the germline V gene. The CDR3 sequence is CSGRAANTGELFF. CDR3 DNA sequence: TGCAGCGGCCGAGCGGCGAACACCGGGGAGCTGTTTTTT.

About this clonotype itself: A read error is possible here, since a much larger clone lies one base away. The chain uses TRBV27 and TRBJ2-3, with 11 nucleotides matching TRBD2. With V trimmed by 3 bases and J by 2 bases, 4 bases remained unmatched. Germline lookup yields CDR1 MNHEY and CDR2 SMNVEV (reference sequence). This CDR3 comprises 16 residues. The CDR3 spells CASSFSGGADTDTQYF. For the CDR3, the DNA is TGTGCCAGCAGTTTTAGCGGGGGGGCCGACACAGATACGCAGTATTTT.

About this clonotype itself: Germline is not matched at one junction end, which may reflect a read error. V is TRBV12-5 and J is TRBJ1-5; maybe TRBD1 (5 bases). CDR1 and CDR2 (germline): LGHNT, FRNRAP. This CDR3 contains 14 residues. The CDR3 reads CTSGLVSGNQPQHF. The CDR3 DNA is TGTACTAGTGGTTTGGTATCAGGGAACCAGCCCCAGCATTTT.

This clonotype was observed many times. V usage is TRBV7-2 and J usage is TRBJ2-7, with D maybe TRBD2 (5 bases). V lost 3 bases to trimming and J lost 4 bases, with 10 bases between them. Germline V gives CDR1 SGHTA, CDR2 FQGNSA. The length of the CDR3 is 13 residues. CDR3 loop: CASSFGNLYEQYF. CDR3 nucleotides: TGTGCCAGCAGCTTCGGGAACCTATACGAGCAGTACTTC.

This clonotype was recorded at least ten times. This chain links TRBV7-2 with TRBJ2-3; the match to TRBD2 covers 9 bases. The CDR3 totals 15 residues. Germline loops: CDR1 SGHTA, CDR2 FQGNSA. V was clipped by 5 bases and J by 2 bases; unmatched bases: 5. For the CDR3, the DNA is TGTGCCAGCAGCGTGACTAGCGGTTACACAGATACGCAGTATTTT. Amino acid sequence: CASSVTSGYTDTQYF.

Here the CDR3 reads CASSKLTEAFF. The CDR3 bases are TGTGCCAGCAGCAAACTCACTGAAGCTTTCTTT. The chain joins TRBV6-2 or TRBV6-3 to TRBJ1-1; unclear D gene. The V gene lost 6 bases and the J gene lost 4 bases, with 6 bases spanning the gap. The CDR3 runs to 11 residues. Germline assignment: CDR1 MNHEY and CDR2 SVGEGT.

This clonotype was seen only a few times. The V gene is TRBV20-1, the J gene TRBJ1-4; 9 nucleotides line up with TRBD1. The ends lost 6 bases at V and 3 bases at J; junction bases unmatched: 2. Germline loops: CDR1 DFQATT, CDR2 SNEGSKA (reference sequence). The CDR3 sequence is 13 residues long. The CDR3 coding sequence is TGCAGTGCGAGGACAGGGGCTAATGAAAAACTGTTTTTT. It yields the protein CSARTGANEKLFF.

This clonotype has just a few counts. The chain is built from TRBV5-6 and TRBJ1-2; no firm D call. The V end lost 4 bases, the J end lost 6 bases, and 16 bases lay between the germline ends. CDR3 length: 14 amino acids. Germline V gives CDR1 SGHDT, CDR2 YYEEEE. This CDR3 reads CASSPTEWDNGYTF. As DNA, the CDR3 is TGTGCCAGCAGCCCTACTGAATGGGATAATGGCTACACCTTC.

This clonotype was detected many times. V is TRBV27 and J is TRBJ1-6; no clear D gene. Germline V gene data show CDR1 as MNHEY and CDR2 as SMNVEV (reference sequence). V dropped 2 bases and J dropped 6 bases, with 8 bases sitting between them. This CDR3 has 14 amino acids. The DNA of the CDR3 is TGTGCCAGCAGTTTAGGACGCAGTAATTCACCCCTCCACTTT. Encoded protein: CASSLGRSNSPLHF.

This clonotype was seen only a few times. The V gene is TRBV28, the J gene TRBJ2-7; 7 bases are a match to TRBD1. The CDR3 loop spans 15 amino acids. Per the germline V gene, CDR1 is MDHEN and CDR2 is SYDVKM. The trim removed 5 bases at V and 1 base at J, leaving 8 bases unmatched. Here the CDR3 reads CASSRVTGVSYEQYF. The CDR3 bases are TGTGCCAGCAGTAGGGTCACAGGGGTATCCTACGAGCAGTACTTC.

The chain recombines TRBV20-1 with TRBJ2-1, with a tentative D call TRBD2 (5 bases). V was trimmed by 5 bases and J by 7 bases, leaving 15 bases between them. The CDR3 is 13 amino acids. Looked up from germline, CDR1 is DFQATT and CDR2 is SNEGSKA (reference sequence). CDR3 protein: CSAPEHPGNEQFF. In nucleotides, the CDR3 is TGCAGTGCTCCCGAGCACCCGGGGAATGAGCAGTTCTTC.

This clonotype was picked up many times. The V and J genes are TRBV7-2 and TRBJ2-5; 8 nucleotides align to TRBD2. The CDR3 length is 14 residues. Germline V gives CDR1 SGHTA, CDR2 FQGNSA. J gave up 9 bases and V 5 bases, and 11 bases lay outside the gene matches. The CDR3 region has the DNA TGTGCCAGCAGCGCCGGGACCTCGGGGGGGGCCCAGTACTTC. This translates into CASSAGTSGGAQYF. The variable domain in full, with the rest retrieved from reference TRBV7-2 and TRBJ2-5, is GAGVSQSPSNKVTEKGKDVELRCDPISGHTALYWYRQSLGQGLEFLIYFQGNSAPDKSGLPSDRFSAERTGGSVSTLTIQRTQQEDSAVYLCASSAGTSGGAQYFGPGTRLLVL.

This clonotype was detected ten times or more. This rearrangement joins TRBV6-1 to TRBJ1-2; D is uncertain. V was trimmed by 7 bases and J by 1 base, leaving 10 bases between them. The length of the CDR3 is 13 residues. Germline V gives CDR1 MNHNS, CDR2 SASEGT. For the CDR3, the DNA is TGTGCCAGCACTCCAGACATTAACTATGGCTACACCTTC. This encodes CASTPDINYGYTF.

The chain combines TRBV3-1 with TRBJ2-7, with 13 bases aligning to TRBD2. Losses at the gene ends were 4 bases for V and 7 bases for J; bases not matched to a gene: 7. The CDR3 contains 15 residues. Germline CDR1 and CDR2: LGHDT and YNNKEL (reference sequence). The CDR3 sequence is CASSLRTSGRYEQYF. The CDR3 DNA reads TGTGCCAGCAGCCTTAGGACTAGCGGGAGATATGAGCAGTACTTC.

This clonotype came up a few times. The V and J genes are TRBV9 and TRBJ2-5; D is undetermined. Germline CDR1 SGDLS, CDR2 YYNGEE. This CDR3 spans 12 amino acids. Trimming left V 3 bases short and J 5 bases short, with 8 bases between. This CDR3 reads CASSGAAETQYF. The DNA of the CDR3 is TGTGCCAGCAGCGGAGCCGCTGAGACCCAGTACTTC.

The CDR3 is CSASPRTLTEQFF. The CDR3 DNA follows: TGCAGTGCTAGCCCTAGAACCCTCACTGAGCAGTTCTTC. The rearrangement uses TRBV20-1 and TRBJ2-1; D is ambiguous. Trimming cost V 3 bases and J 9 bases, with 15 bases left between them. The CDR3 loop spans 13 amino acids. The V gene's germline CDR1 is DFQATT and CDR2 SNEGSKA (reference sequence).

Many counts were recorded for this clonotype. The chain links TRBV24-1 to TRBJ2-2; 9 bases match TRBD2. The CDR3 loop spans 14 amino acids. The V gene's germline CDR1 is KGHDR and CDR2 SFDVKD. Losses at the gene ends were 7 bases for V and 3 bases for J; bases not matched to a gene: 2. The chain's CDR3 is CATRGGRDTGELFF. DNA for the CDR3: TGTGCCACCAGAGGCGGGAGGGACACCGGGGAGCTGTTTTTT.

This clonotype was recorded many times. V is TRBV7-9 and J is TRBJ2-7; 7 bases map to TRBD2. Germline lookup yields CDR1 SEHNR and CDR2 FQNEAQ (reference sequence). The length of the CDR3 is 12 residues. V lost 4 bases and J lost 4; bases outside the gene matches: 1. CDR3 coding DNA: TGTGCCAGCAGCTGGGACTATTACGAGCAGTACTTC. It encodes CASSWDYYEQYF. Together with reference TRBV7-9 and TRBJ2-7, the CDR3 gives the full variable domain: DTGVSQNPRHKITKRGQNVTFRCDPISEHNRLYWYRQTLGQGPEFLTYFQNEAQLEKSRLLSDRFSAERPKGSFSTLEIQRTEQGDSAMYLCASSWDYYEQYFGPGTRLTVT.

This clonotype was detected many times. The gene calls are TRBV25-1 and TRBJ2-5, with 8 nucleotides matching TRBD1. The CDR3 loop spans 15 amino acids. Unmatched junction bases numbered 7, after V lost 3 bases and J lost 4 bases. The germline V gene encodes CDR1 MGHDK and CDR2 SYGVNS. CDR3 in amino acids: CASSDSDRARETQYF. For the CDR3, the DNA is TGTGCCAGCAGTGATTCGGACAGGGCACGAGAGACCCAGTACTTC.